The 22 T cell receptor beta chains below come from one sample, sequenced in a study of shared clonotypes between healthy human individuals. TCRdb keeps only in-frame clones here, not all; method: immunoSEQ multiplex PCR. The sample consists of 950,000 to 1,300,000 clones, more than 65% of them appearing once. The material sequenced was memory CD4+ T cells sorted from blood. Subset reported: CD45RA-negative fraction. The receptors here all came from a man aged 18 to 30 in good health.

The chain employs TRBV11-2 and TRBJ1-1; a weak D match, TRBD1 (5 bases). CDR1 is SGHAT and CDR2 is FQNNGV in the germline V gene. This CDR3 has 15 residues. Between the trimmed V and J ends, which lost 5 bases and 3 bases, there was a span of 16 bases. This chain's CDR3 is CASSPNQGGYTEAFF. CDR3 in DNA: TGTGCCAGCAGCCCGAATCAGGGTGGATACACTGAAGCTTTCTTT.

V and J are TRBV5-1 and TRBJ2-1; 7 bases match TRBD2. In germline, CDR1 is SGHRS, CDR2 YFSETQ. CDR3 size: 15 residues. V shed 0 bases and J 5 bases; nucleotides not matched to a gene: 5. The DNA for the CDR3 is TGCGCCAGCAGCTTGGGCGGGGCGGGGGACAATGAGCAGTTCTTC. Protein product: CASSLGGAGDNEQFF. Using reference TRBV5-1 and TRBJ2-1 for the parts outside the CDR3, the full variable domain is KAGVTQTPRYLIKTRGQQVTLSCSPISGHRSVSWYQQTPGQGLQFLFEYFSETQRNKGNFPGRFSGRQFSNSRSEMNVSTLELGDSALYLCASSLGGAGDNEQFFGPGTRLTVL.

Written as DNA, the CDR3 is TGTGCCAGCAGCCCCCTCGGGGGGTTGAGCACAGATACGCAGTATTTT. Translating gives CASSPLGGLSTDTQYF. The J gene is TRBJ2-3, the V gene TRBV9; 7 bases are a match to TRBD2. Unmatched junction bases numbered 8, after V lost 4 bases and J lost 0 bases. The CDR3 runs 16 residues. Germline loops: CDR1 SGDLS, CDR2 YYNGEE.

This chain uses TRBV6-5 with TRBJ2-7, with a weak D call TRBD2 (6 bases). The V gene lost 0 bases and the J gene lost 3 bases, with 15 bases spanning the gap. CDR1 is MNHEY and CDR2 is SVGAGI in the germline V gene. The CDR3 consists of 16 residues. Here the CDR3 DNA reads TGTGCCAGCAGTTACTCGAGGCAACGGGAGTTCTACGAGCAGTACTTC. Its protein is CASSYSRQREFYEQYF.

This sequence joins TRBV5-4 and TRBJ2-1, with 7 bases identical to TRBD1. V shed 5 bases, J shed 11 bases, and the junction held 7 bases outside the gene matches. This CDR3 is built from 12 residues. CDR1 and CDR2 from the germline V gene are SGHNT and YYREEE (reference sequence). The CDR3 DNA sequence: TGTGCCAGCAGTTCCAAGACAGGGCAGCAGTTCTTC. It specifies CASSSKTGQQFF.

This clone showed up just a few times. V and J are TRBV19 and TRBJ1-6; D is perhaps TRBD1 (6 bases). The germline V gene encodes CDR1 LNHDA and CDR2 SQIVND (reference sequence). V was pared by 5 bases and J by 6 bases, with 8 bases between. The CDR3 contains 13 residues. The chain's CDR3 is CASSGQFNSPLHF. In nucleotides, the CDR3 is TGTGCCAGTAGTGGACAGTTTAATTCACCCCTCCACTTT.

This chain joins TRBV10-3 and TRBJ1-4; D perhaps matches TRBD1 (6 bases). Germline CDR1 and CDR2: ENHRY and SYGVKD. The length of the CDR3 is 15 residues. V was shortened by 8 bases and J by 8 bases, with 21 bases between the two germline ends. This chain's CDR3 is CAIGGAPGGREKLFF. CDR3 nucleotides: TGTGCCATCGGGGGGGCCCCCGGGGGTAGGGAAAAACTGTTTTTT.

This clone was counted only a few times. The rearrangement joins TRBV7-2 to TRBJ1-6; the match to TRBD1 covers 8 bases. This CDR3 has 14 amino acids. Germline V gene data show CDR1 as SGHTA and CDR2 as FQGNSA. The junction had 6 bases not matched to a gene; V was cut back by 6 bases and J by 8 bases. The CDR3 region is CASRQQGGDSPLHF. For the CDR3, the DNA is TGTGCCAGCAGACAACAGGGGGGGGATTCACCCCTCCACTTT.

CDR3 in amino acids: CASAKGQANTGELFF. Written as DNA, the CDR3 is TGTGCCAGCGCGAAGGGACAGGCGAACACCGGGGAGCTGTTTTTT. The genes are TRBV6-6 and TRBJ2-2; the match to TRBD1 covers 8 bases. V trimming: 8 bases; J trimming: 0 bases; junction bases outside the gene matches: 5. CDR1 and CDR2 (germline): MNHNY, SVGAGI (reference sequence). The length of the CDR3 is 15 residues.

The chain employs TRBV18 and TRBJ2-1; no firm D call. The CDR3 spans 14 residues. V was pared by 5 bases and J by 0 bases, with 8 bases between. Germline V gene lookup returns CDR1 KGHSH and CDR2 LQKENI. The CDR3 here is CASSGLSSYNEQFF. The CDR3 DNA sequence: TGTGCCAGCTCAGGGTTGAGCTCCTACAATGAGCAGTTCTTC. The full variable domain, with the rest looked up from reference TRBV18 and TRBJ2-1, is NAGVMQNPRHLVRRRGQEARLRCSPMKGHSHVYWYRQLPEEGLKFMVYLQKENIIDESGMPKERFSAEFPKEGPSILRIQQVVRGDSAAYFCASSGLSSYNEQFFGPGTRLTVL.

This clone was seen a single time. The chain carries TRBV6-5 and TRBJ2-7; weak D call: TRBD1 (5 bases). Trimming cost V 8 bases and J 2 bases, with 13 bases left between them. Germline CDR1 is MNHEY and CDR2 is SVGAGI. This CDR3 contains 13 residues. The CDR3, as DNA: TGTGCCAGCTCCCGGACAATTGCCTACGAGCAGTACTTC. Translating gives CASSRTIAYEQYF.

With regard to this clone: One end of the junction varies from germline; a read error may be responsible. The CDR3 loop is CASSLEGSKGETQYF. The CDR3 DNA follows: TGTGCTAGCAGCTTAGAAGGGTCCAAGGGGGAGACCCAGTACTTC. The chain uses TRBV7-7 and TRBJ2-5, with a weak D call TRBD1 (5 bases). Germline V gives CDR1 SSHAT, CDR2 FNYEAQ (reference sequence). The CDR3 sequence is 15 residues long.

The genes are TRBV19 and TRBJ1-2; D not certain. V shed 1 base and J shed 1 base, with 7 bases lying between them. In germline, CDR1 is LNHDA, CDR2 SQIVND (reference sequence). This CDR3 is built from 14 residues. This CDR3 reads CASSIGLGNYGYTF. CDR3 nucleotide sequence: TGTGCCAGTAGTATAGGACTGGGTAACTATGGCTACACCTTC.

Of note for this clone: This same CDR3 is encoded by further DNA sequences in the sample. The J gene is TRBJ2-3, the V gene TRBV5-1; 13 bases are shared with TRBD2. CDR3 size: 16 residues. V was pared by 2 bases and J by 1 base, with 1 base of the junction left unmatched. The germline gives CDR1 SGHRS, CDR2 YFSETQ. The CDR3 sequence is CASSFGTSGGTDTQYF. The CDR3 nucleotides are TGCGCCAGCAGCTTTGGGACTAGCGGGGGCACAGATACGCAGTATTTT.

In its sample, this clone was seen a few times. The chain has TRBV18 and TRBJ1-2, with 10 bases matching TRBD1. This CDR3 region has 13 residues. Germline CDR1 reads KGHSH; CDR2 reads LQKENI. The V segment lost 5 bases and the J segment 8 bases; nucleotides outside the gene matches: 5. The CDR3 DNA follows: TGTGCCAGCTCAGCCGGGACAGGGGACGGCTACACCTTC. This codes for CASSAGTGDGYTF.

This rearrangement joins TRBV5-4 to TRBJ2-2; tentative D call: TRBD2 (5 bases). The CDR3 extends over 16 amino acids. Trimming shortened V by 4 bases and J by 0 bases, and 13 bases separated the two germline ends. Germline CDR1 SGHNT, CDR2 YYREEE (reference sequence). For the CDR3, the DNA is TGTGCCAGCAGCATAGGACTCCTACCGAACACCGGGGAGCTGTTTTTT. This gives the protein CASSIGLLPNTGELFF.

A few counts support this clone. A much larger clone differs by one base, so this may be a read error. The rearrangement links TRBV5-4 to TRBJ1-4; D uncertain. The CDR3 contains 12 residues. The V end was cut by 0 bases, the J end by 7 bases, with 4 bases between. Looked up from germline, CDR1 is SGHNT and CDR2 is YYREEE (reference sequence). This CDR3 is CASSLDSEKLFF. The CDR3 nucleotides read TGTGCCAGCAGCTTGGACAGTGAAAAACTGTTTTTT.

DNA of the CDR3: TGCGCCAGCAGTGGAAGCGGGAGCAGGGAGCTGTTTTTT. This codes for CASSGSGSRELFF. The chain recombines TRBV10-1 with TRBJ2-2, with 8 bases aligning to TRBD2. The trim removed 4 bases at V and 9 bases at J, leaving 4 bases unmatched. Per germline, CDR1 WNHNN and CDR2 SYGVQD (reference sequence). This CDR3 is 13 amino acids long.

V usage is TRBV5-6 and J usage is TRBJ1-4; 7 bases match TRBD1. The CDR3 is 15 residues long. Germline V CDR1 and CDR2: SGHDT, YYEEEE. V shed 3 bases, J shed 7 bases, and the junction held 9 bases outside the gene matches. The CDR3: CASSSGKGATEKLFF. The CDR3 nucleotides read TGTGCCAGCAGCTCGGGCAAGGGGGCTACTGAAAAACTGTTTTTT.

The V gene is TRBV5-5, the J gene TRBJ1-1; 8 bases are shared with TRBD1. Germline loops: CDR1 SGHKS, CDR2 YYEKEE (reference sequence). V lost 2 bases and J lost 1; bases outside the gene matches: 4. This CDR3 is 15 amino acids long. The CDR3 sequence is CASSFPGTGNTEAFF. The CDR3 DNA reads TGTGCCAGCAGCTTCCCCGGGACAGGGAACACTGAAGCTTTCTTT.

The chain carries TRBV28 and TRBJ2-7, with D hard to call. The CDR3 loop spans 12 amino acids. Deletions cut 2 bases from V and 6 bases from J, with 8 bases between. Looked up from germline, CDR1 is MDHEN and CDR2 is SYDVKM. CDR3 region: CASSLRVTEQYF. CDR3 nucleotides: TGTGCCAGCAGTTTACGAGTAACCGAGCAGTACTTC.

This clone was seen many times. V and J are TRBV29-1 and TRBJ1-4; tentatively, D is TRBD1 (5 bases). CDR1 and CDR2 (germline): SQVTM, ANQGSEA. The CDR3 loop spans 14 amino acids. The V end was cut by 6 bases, the J end by 7 bases, with 18 bases between. CDR3 protein: CSVGGTPGGEKLFF. The CDR3 region has the DNA TGCAGCGTCGGCGGGACCCCGGGAGGTGAAAAACTGTTTTTT.